The clone carrying this TCR beta chain was detected a few times. CDR1 and CDR2 from the germline V gene are SQVTM and ANQGSEA. V was shortened by 4 bases and J by 4 bases, with 9 bases between the two germline ends. CDR3 length: 12 amino acids. The record originates from a study of T-cell reconstitution after alpha-beta-depleted transplantation in children. A library of TCRbeta sequences, prepared with unique molecular identifiers, was generated. MiXCR, applied by TCRdb to the PCR reads, yields one record per CDR3 protein. Altogether some 550,000 distinct CDR3 sequences are present, more than 20% being singletons, with the ten largest covering 13% to 15%.

The sequences come from PBMCs, mostly from graft donor cells, collected 360 days after TCRalphabeta/CD19-depleted stem cell transplant. The source of this sequence is a boy in the first two years of life who had a stem cell transplant for acute myeloid leukemia, so the T cells may come from the graft donor. This sequence joins TRBV29-1 and TRBJ2-3; D is undetermined. CDR3 region: CSVGSGADTQYF. The DNA for the CDR3 is TGCAGCGTTGGAAGTGGGGCAGATACGCAGTATTTT.